This T cell receptor (beta chain) was captured in a study of T cell responses to AZD1222 COVID-19 vaccine. Germline V gene data show CDR1 as KGHSH and CDR2 as LQKENI. The CDR3 runs to 13 residues. The V gene end was trimmed by 0 bases and the J gene end by 8 bases; junction bases not matched to a gene: 1. Study-wide findings and caveats: Mostly white British, mostly female donors; authors suggested clonal diversity may be underestimated. Across the whole spike, CD4 TCRs peaked at regions 160-218 and 743-854. Baseline serostatus was positive in only six AZD1222 recipients.

Sequenced by immunoSEQ multiplex PCR; TCRdb stores in-frame clones only, minus some. The sample lists about 42,000 clones, approximately 90% seen once, with 20% to 25% in the top ten. Second-dose intervals near 4 or 12 weeks were combined. Points on this clone: The antigen is not known.

The clonotype comes from an adult who received the AZD1222 COVID-19 vaccine. The chain is built from TRBV18 and TRBJ1-2; 9 nucleotides line up with TRBD1. Sequences were derived from peripheral blood, sampled 28 days after the second AZD1222 dose. The CDR3 is CASSPPGQGGYTF. In DNA form, the CDR3 reads TGTGCCAGCTCACCACCGGGACAGGGAGGCTACACCTTC.